This TCR beta chain was profiled in a study of CD8 T cells in Susac syndrome (dated by TCRdb to about 2019). A note on the overall study: Repertoire sequencing was used to test whether CD8+ T cell activation and differentiation in Susac syndrome was antigen driven.

Peripheral blood CD8+ and CD4+ T cells from healthy donors, Susac syndrome patients and multiple sclerosis patients were profiled by high-throughput TCR beta sequencing. Treatment-naive patients with stable or active relapsing-remitting disease fulfilling revised McDonald criteria were used as multiple sclerosis controls. Bulk CD8+ and CD4+ T cells were purified by magnetic negative isolation, whereas CD8+ TEMRA cells were enriched by FACS. Blood was drawn into EDTA tubes, processed within 24 hours, and PBMCs were isolated by density gradient centrifugation. PBMCs intended for TCR sequencing were frozen in liquid nitrogen and were later thawed in a 37 degrees C water bath. The sorted or isolated CD4+, CD8+ and CD8+ TEMRA cells reached a purity of at least 90%. RNA was extracted using the RNeasy kit, and roughly 0.5 to 1 ug of the RNA was reverse transcribed with random hexamers. The immunoSEQ multiplex PCR assay, covering 54 Vbeta and 13 Jbeta segments, was used to amplify TCR beta CDR3 regions. To correct PCR amplification bias, a synthetic template baseline was used for both primer optimization and computational correction. Concerning the study's data processing: Reads were assigned to V, D and J genes according to IMGT and analyzed in immunoSEQ Analyzer, with only productive sequences retained. Clonality was calculated as one minus the Shannon entropy normalized by log2 of the number of productive unique sequences. For each patient and control, public and private clones were evaluated within the 100 most prevalent clones. Clones were defined as Susac-specific if absent from the healthy and MS cohorts, from 1052 published viral clones and from other ImmuneACCESS disease sequences. The public reads were run again by TCRdb, first through fastp at Q25 and then through MiXCR, and only productive beta chains were kept. Rows are combined by CDR3 protein, so each entry shows the most common genes and DNA. TCRdb assigned the V and J calls; the authors' analysis was not used. Present in this sample are around 130,000 distinct CDR3 sequences, 85% to 95% of which were seen just once. The top ten clones comprise 0.11% of the sample.

Details on this clonotype: Its antigen is still unknown. Base qualities are missing; no much larger clone stands one base away.

Cut back by 3 bases and 4 bases, the V and J ends lie 20 bases apart. The CDR3 runs 17 amino acids, cysteine and phenylalanine included. The read is trimmed to its CDR3 DNA, 51 bases read in frame from base 1. For CDR1 and CDR2, the germline V gene lists KGHDR and SFDVKD. Overall study outcomes, separate from this receptor: The number of individuals in the TCR sequencing and HLA analysis was recognized as being relatively small.

The receptor was isolated from a human donor with multiple sclerosis. The sample consisted of CD4+ T cells from PBMCs. The chain is made from TRBV24-1 and TRBJ1-2; TRBD1 is perhaps the D gene, given 5 matching bases. This receptor has the CDR3 CATSDSKWASGTYGYTF. The DNA reads as follows: TGTGCCACCAGTGATAGTAAATGGGCGTCTGGGACCTATGGCTACACCTTC.